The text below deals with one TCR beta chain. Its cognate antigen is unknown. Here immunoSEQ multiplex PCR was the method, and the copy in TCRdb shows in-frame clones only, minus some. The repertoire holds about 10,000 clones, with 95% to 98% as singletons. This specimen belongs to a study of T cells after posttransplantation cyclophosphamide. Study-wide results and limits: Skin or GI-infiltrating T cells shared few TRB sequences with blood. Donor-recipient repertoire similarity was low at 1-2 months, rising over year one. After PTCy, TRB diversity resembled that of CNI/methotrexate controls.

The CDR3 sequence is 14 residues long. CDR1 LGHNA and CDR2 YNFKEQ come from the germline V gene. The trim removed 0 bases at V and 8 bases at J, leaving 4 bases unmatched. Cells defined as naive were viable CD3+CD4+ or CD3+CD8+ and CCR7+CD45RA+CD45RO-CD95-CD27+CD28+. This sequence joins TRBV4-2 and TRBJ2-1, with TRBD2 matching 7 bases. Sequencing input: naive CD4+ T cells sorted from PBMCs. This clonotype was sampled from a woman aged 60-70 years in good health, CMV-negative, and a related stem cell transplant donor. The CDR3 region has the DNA TGTGCCAGCAGCCAAGATGCGGGAGACCATGAGCAGTTCTTC. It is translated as CASSQDAGDHEQFF.